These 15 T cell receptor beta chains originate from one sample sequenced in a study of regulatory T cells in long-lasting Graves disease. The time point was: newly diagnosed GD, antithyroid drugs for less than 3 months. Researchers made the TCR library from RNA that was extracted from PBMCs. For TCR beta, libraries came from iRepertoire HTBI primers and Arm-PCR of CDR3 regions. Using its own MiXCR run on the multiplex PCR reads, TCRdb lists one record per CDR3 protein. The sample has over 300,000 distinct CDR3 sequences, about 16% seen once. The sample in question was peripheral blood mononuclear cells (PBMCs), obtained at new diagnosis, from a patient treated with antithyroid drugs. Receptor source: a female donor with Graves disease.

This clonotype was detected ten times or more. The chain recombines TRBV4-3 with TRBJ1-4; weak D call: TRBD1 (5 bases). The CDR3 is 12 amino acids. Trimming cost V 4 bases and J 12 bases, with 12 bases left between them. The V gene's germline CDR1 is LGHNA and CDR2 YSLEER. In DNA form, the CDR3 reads TGCGCCAGCAGCCCTGACCTGGGGGAACTGTTTTTT. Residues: CASSPDLGELFF.

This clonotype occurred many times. The CDR3 loop reads CASSAYGLAELTDTQYF. CDR3 coding DNA: TGTGCCAGCAGTGCATACGGACTAGCGGAGCTCACAGATACGCAGTATTTT. J is TRBJ2-3 and V is TRBV28; 10 bases line up with TRBD2. V dropped 5 bases and J dropped 2; count of bases not matched to a gene: 10. This CDR3 spans 17 amino acids. CDR1 and CDR2 (germline): MDHEN, SYDVKM.

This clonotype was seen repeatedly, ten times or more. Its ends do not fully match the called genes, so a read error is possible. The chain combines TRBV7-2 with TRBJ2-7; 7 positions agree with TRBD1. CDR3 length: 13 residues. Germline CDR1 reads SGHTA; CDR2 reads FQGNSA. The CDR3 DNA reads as TGTGCCAGCAGCTTATATCCGGGACAGCGATTTTTCTTC. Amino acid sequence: CASSLYPGQRFFF.

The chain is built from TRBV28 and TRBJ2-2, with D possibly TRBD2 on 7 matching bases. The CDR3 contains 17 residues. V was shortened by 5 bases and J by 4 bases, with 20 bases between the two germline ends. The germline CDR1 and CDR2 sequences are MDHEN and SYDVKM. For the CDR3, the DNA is TGTGCCAGCAGTGGGGGGGGCTTAAGGGGTCCCACCGGGGAGCTGTTTTTT. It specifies CASSGGGLRGPTGELFF.

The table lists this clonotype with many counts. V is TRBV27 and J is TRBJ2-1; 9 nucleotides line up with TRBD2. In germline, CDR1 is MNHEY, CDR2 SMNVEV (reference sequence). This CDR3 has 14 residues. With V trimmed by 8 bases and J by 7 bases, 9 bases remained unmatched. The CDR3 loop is CASGPAGGGNEQFF. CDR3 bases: TGTGCCAGCGGACCAGCGGGGGGTGGGAATGAGCAGTTCTTC.

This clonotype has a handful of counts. In DNA form, the CDR3 reads TGTGCCAGCAGCTTAGGCGGGGGATTTGGCGATGAGCAGTTCTTC. Encoded protein: CASSLGGGFGDEQFF. The chain recombines TRBV7-3 with TRBJ2-1; TRBD2 aligns across 7 bases. The CDR3 has 15 amino acids. Looked up from germline, CDR1 is SGHTA and CDR2 is FQGTGA. V was pared by 2 bases and J by 8 bases, with 9 bases of the junction left unmatched.

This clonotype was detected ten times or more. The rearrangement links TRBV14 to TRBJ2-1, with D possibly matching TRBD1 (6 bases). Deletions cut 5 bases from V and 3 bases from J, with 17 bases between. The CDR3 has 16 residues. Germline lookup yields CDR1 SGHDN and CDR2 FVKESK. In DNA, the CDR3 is TGTGCCAGCAGCTCAACTCACAGGGTATACTACAATGAGCAGTTCTTC. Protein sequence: CASSSTHRVYYNEQFF.

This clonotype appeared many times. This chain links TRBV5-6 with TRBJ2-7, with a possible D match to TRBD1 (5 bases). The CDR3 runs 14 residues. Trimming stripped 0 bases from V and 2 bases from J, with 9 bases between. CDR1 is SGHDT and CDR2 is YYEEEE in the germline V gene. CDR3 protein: CASSLARATYEQYF. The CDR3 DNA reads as TGTGCCAGCAGCTTGGCCAGGGCGACCTACGAGCAGTACTTC.

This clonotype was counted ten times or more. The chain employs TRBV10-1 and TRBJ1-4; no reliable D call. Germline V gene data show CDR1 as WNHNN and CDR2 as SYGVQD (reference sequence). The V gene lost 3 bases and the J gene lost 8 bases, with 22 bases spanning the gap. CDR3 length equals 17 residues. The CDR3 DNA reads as TGCGCCAGCAGTGACCTCGTAGGAGCCGGAGGCAGGGAAAAACTGTTTTTT. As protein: CASSDLVGAGGREKLFF.

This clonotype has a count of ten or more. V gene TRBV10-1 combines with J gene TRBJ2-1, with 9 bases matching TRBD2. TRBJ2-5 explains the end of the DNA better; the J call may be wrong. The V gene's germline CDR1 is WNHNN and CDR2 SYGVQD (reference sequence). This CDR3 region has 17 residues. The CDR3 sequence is CASSESTRSGGLETQYF. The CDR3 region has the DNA TGCGCCAGCAGTGAGTCGACGCGGAGCGGGGGGTTAGAGACCCAGTACTTC.

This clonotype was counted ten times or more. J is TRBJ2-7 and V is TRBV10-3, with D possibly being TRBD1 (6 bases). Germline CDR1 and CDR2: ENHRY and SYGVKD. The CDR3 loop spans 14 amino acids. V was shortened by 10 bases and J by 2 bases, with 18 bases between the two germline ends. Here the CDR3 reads CATGQSGKAYEQYF. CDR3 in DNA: TGTGCCACAGGACAGTCAGGTAAAGCCTACGAGCAGTACTTC.

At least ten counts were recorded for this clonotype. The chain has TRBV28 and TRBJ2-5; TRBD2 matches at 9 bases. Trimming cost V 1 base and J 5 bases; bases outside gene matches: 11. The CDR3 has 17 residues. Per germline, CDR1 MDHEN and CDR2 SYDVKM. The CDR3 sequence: CASSLYGRGRARETQYF. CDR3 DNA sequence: TGTGCCAGCAGTTTATATGGTCGCGGGAGGGCCCGGGAGACCCAGTACTTC.

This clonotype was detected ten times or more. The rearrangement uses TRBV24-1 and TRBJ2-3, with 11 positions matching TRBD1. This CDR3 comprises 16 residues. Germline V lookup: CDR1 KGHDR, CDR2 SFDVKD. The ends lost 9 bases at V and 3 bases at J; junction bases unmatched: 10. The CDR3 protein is CATAKGTGGNTDTQYF. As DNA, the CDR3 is TGTGCCACCGCCAAGGGGACAGGGGGTAATACAGATACGCAGTATTTT.

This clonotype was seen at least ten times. DNA for the CDR3: TGCGCCAGCAGCTTGTCCGGGGGGGCTACTGGCACAGATACGCAGTATTTT. Its protein product is CASSLSGGATGTDTQYF. The chain uses TRBV5-1 and TRBJ2-3, with 8 bases identical to TRBD2. The CDR3 consists of 17 residues. Germline trimming cut 1 base from V and 1 base from J; bases unmatched to any gene: 8. CDR1 SGHRS and CDR2 YFSETQ come from the germline V gene.

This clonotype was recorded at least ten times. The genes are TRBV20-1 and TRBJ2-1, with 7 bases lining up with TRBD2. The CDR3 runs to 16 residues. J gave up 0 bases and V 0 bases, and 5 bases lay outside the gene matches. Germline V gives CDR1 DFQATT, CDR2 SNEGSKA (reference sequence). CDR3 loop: CSARDLTSVSYNEQFF. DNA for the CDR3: TGCAGTGCTAGAGATCTCACTAGCGTCTCCTACAATGAGCAGTTCTTC.